These 20 T cell receptor beta chains were all obtained from the same sample, sequenced in a study of T cell responses to AZD1222 COVID-19 vaccine. The repertoire was sequenced with immunoSEQ multiplex PCR; TCRdb's copy has only in-frame clones and lacks some. The table includes 95,000 to 150,000 clones, around nine tenths detected once. The material was peripheral blood, obtained on day 0 of AZD1222 vaccination. These receptors all stem from an adult in good health.

The chain employs TRBV6-6 and TRBJ1-1, with no clear D. CDR1 is MNHNY, CDR2 SVGAGI, per germline (reference sequence). V was trimmed by 5 bases and J by 8 bases, leaving 15 bases between them. This CDR3 spans 13 amino acids. For the CDR3, the DNA is TGTGCCAGCAGTCTTAGCCTGAGTCCGGAAGCTTTCTTT. This codes for CASSLSLSPEAFF.

This rearrangement joins TRBV12-3 or TRBV12-4 to TRBJ1-2; D is possibly TRBD1 (5 bases). This CDR3 has 12 residues. V lost 3 bases, J lost 8 bases, and 10 bases lay in between. The CDR3 protein is CASSFTGSGYTF. In DNA form, the CDR3 reads TGTGCCAGCAGTTTTACAGGTTCGGGCTACACCTTC.

The rearrangement links TRBV5-1 to TRBJ1-4; perhaps TRBD1 as D (5 bases). The CDR3 covers 14 residues. In germline, CDR1 is SGHRS, CDR2 YFSETQ. The V end was cut by 8 bases, the J end by 4 bases, with 15 bases between. CDR3 region: CARNLGANNEKLFF. For the CDR3, the DNA is TGCGCCAGGAACCTAGGGGCGAATAATGAAAAACTGTTTTTT. Full variable domain (remainder filled in from reference TRBV5-1 and TRBJ1-4): KAGVTQTPRYLIKTRGQQVTLSCSPISGHRSVSWYQQTPGQGLQFLFEYFSETQRNKGNFPGRFSGRQFSNSRSEMNVSTLELGDSALYLCARNLGANNEKLFFGSGTQLSVL.

J is TRBJ1-5 and V is TRBV12-3 or TRBV12-4; 7 bases line up with TRBD1. V was pared by 3 bases and J by 14 bases, with 4 bases of the junction left unmatched. The CDR3 loop spans 11 amino acids. The CDR3 DNA reads as TGTGCCAGCAGTTTTAGGGGACAGAAGCATTTT. This gives the protein CASSFRGQKHF.

The chain joins TRBV29-1 to TRBJ2-3; possible D gene TRBD1, 5 bases. CDR3 length: 12 amino acids. Trimming stripped 8 bases from V and 6 bases from J, with 15 bases between. From germline, CDR1 is SQVTM and CDR2 ANQGSEA. The CDR3 is CSLTEAADTQYF. As DNA, the CDR3 is TGCAGCTTGACAGAGGCCGCGGATACGCAGTATTTT.

As to this clone: The sample contains more than one DNA sequence encoding this CDR3. This chain uses TRBV28 with TRBJ1-2; D might be TRBD1 (5 bases). Germline V gene sequence: CDR1 MDHEN, CDR2 SYDVKM. The CDR3 is 12 amino acids. With 2 bases removed from V and 4 bases from J, the gap between germline ends came to 5 bases. The CDR3: CASSLGGYGYTF. The CDR3 DNA is TGTGCCAGCAGTTTAGGGGGCTATGGCTACACCTTC.

The gene calls are TRBV5-5 and TRBJ2-7, with TRBD2 as a possible D gene (6 bases). There are 15 residues in the CDR3. V lost 2 bases to trimming and J lost 4 bases, with 16 bases between them. Germline CDR1 reads SGHKS; CDR2 reads YYEKEE (reference sequence). CDR3 loop: CASSLVGSSGYEQYV. The CDR3, as DNA: TGTGCCAGCAGCTTAGTGGGCTCCAGCGGGTACGAGCAGTACGTC.

V is TRBV5-1 and J is TRBJ2-2; 8 positions match TRBD1. The CDR3 sequence is 17 residues long. V was pared by 0 bases and J by 0 bases, with 4 bases of the junction left unmatched. Germline V gene sequence: CDR1 SGHRS, CDR2 YFSETQ. The CDR3 DNA reads as TGCGCCAGCAGCTTGGCACCGGGACAGGCGAACACCGGGGAGCTGTTTTTT. Residues: CASSLAPGQANTGELFF.

The chain combines TRBV10-3 with TRBJ2-1; a weak D match, TRBD2 (6 bases). CDR1 and CDR2 from the germline V gene are ENHRY and SYGVKD. The CDR3 totals 16 residues. The germline V and J ends were trimmed by 5 bases and 7 bases, with 21 bases remaining between them. Here the CDR3 reads CAISTITSPGGNEQFF. Written as DNA, the CDR3 is TGTGCCATCAGTACGATCACTAGTCCTGGGGGGAATGAGCAGTTCTTC.

The rearrangement links TRBV14 to TRBJ2-5, with D possibly matching TRBD2 (7 bases). Looked up from germline, CDR1 is SGHDN and CDR2 is FVKESK. There are 13 residues in the CDR3. V was trimmed by 4 bases and J by 10 bases, leaving 16 bases between them. The DNA of the CDR3 is TGTGCCAGCAGCCTCGGGACTATAGGGGGCCAGTACTTC. Translation: CASSLGTIGGQYF.

The chain is built from TRBV5-1 and TRBJ1-1; possible D gene TRBD1, 6 bases. The V end lost 4 bases, the J end lost 1 base, and 8 bases lay between the germline ends. Germline V gene sequence: CDR1 SGHRS, CDR2 YFSETQ. The CDR3 loop spans 13 amino acids. The CDR3 DNA reads TGCGCCAGCAGCGTGACAGGGAACACTGAAGCTTTCTTT. The encoded protein is CASSVTGNTEAFF.

V usage is TRBV3-1 (or the pseudogene TRBV3-2) and J usage is TRBJ2-1; a weak D match, TRBD2 (5 bases). V was pared by 9 bases and J by 4 bases, with 10 bases between. The CDR3 is made up of 12 amino acids. The germline V gene has CDR1 LGHDT and CDR2 YNNKEL (reference sequence). CDR3 sequence reads: CASGSEYNEQFF. Written as DNA, the CDR3 is TGTGCCAGTGGTAGCGAGTACAATGAGCAGTTCTTC.

The gene calls are TRBV2 and TRBJ1-5; perhaps TRBD1 as D (5 bases). The CDR3 covers 14 residues. Germline CDR1 is SNHLY and CDR2 is FYNNEI. V was cut by 3 bases and J by 7 bases, with 13 bases left in between. Written as DNA, the CDR3 is TGTGCCAGCAGTGAGGGGCCCATCGGCCAGCCCCAGCATTTT. Amino acids: CASSEGPIGQPQHF.

The chain combines TRBV6-6 with TRBJ2-2, with D unclear. Germline V lookup: CDR1 MNHNY, CDR2 SVGAGI (reference sequence). This CDR3 contains 12 residues. Trimming shortened V by 4 bases and J by 6 bases, and 6 bases separated the two germline ends. CDR3 region: CASSFRSGELFF. The CDR3 region has the DNA TGTGCCAGCAGTTTCAGGTCCGGGGAGCTGTTTTTT.

V usage is TRBV28 and J usage is TRBJ2-5, with D perhaps TRBD1 or TRBD2 (6 bases each). Germline V gene sequence: CDR1 MDHEN, CDR2 SYDVKM. The CDR3 has 11 amino acids. The V and J ends lost 8 bases and 5 bases respectively, with 9 bases between them. DNA of the CDR3: TGTGCCAGCGAAGGGGGGGAGACCCAGTACTTC. It yields the protein CASEGGETQYF.

The rearrangement joins TRBV27 to TRBJ1-1, with D possibly being TRBD1 (5 bases). The CDR3 loop spans 14 amino acids. Germline V gene sequence: CDR1 MNHEY, CDR2 SMNVEV (reference sequence). Trimming took 2 bases from V and 5 from J, leaving 12 bases between them. CDR3 bases: TGTGCCAGCAGTTTACTAGGGGTCCCGACTGAAGCTTTCTTT. This gives the protein CASSLLGVPTEAFF.

This chain uses TRBV6-5 with TRBJ1-5, with a weak D call TRBD1 (6 bases). The CDR3 spans 13 residues. Germline lookup yields CDR1 MNHEY and CDR2 SVGAGI. V was shortened by 5 bases and J by 9 bases, with 14 bases between the two germline ends. CDR3 region: CASSHREGRPQHF. The CDR3 nucleotides read TGTGCCAGCAGTCACAGGGAAGGGAGGCCCCAGCATTTT.

The genes are TRBV4-1 and TRBJ2-1; D not certain. CDR3 size: 16 residues. The V gene's germline CDR1 is MGHRA and CDR2 YSYEKL. V gave up 2 bases and J gave up 7 bases, with 18 bases separating them. CDR3 protein: CASSQSGPPVPNEQFF. The CDR3 coding sequence is TGCGCCAGCAGCCAATCGGGCCCCCCCGTACCTAATGAGCAGTTCTTC.

The chain carries TRBV11-3 and TRBJ2-2, with D unresolved. Germline V gives CDR1 SGHNT, CDR2 YENEEA. The CDR3 spans 12 residues. The V gene lost 3 bases and the J gene lost 6 bases, with 5 bases spanning the gap. The CDR3 reads CASSLIPGELFF. The DNA for the CDR3 is TGTGCCAGCAGCTTGATCCCCGGGGAGCTGTTTTTT.

The chain is built from TRBV5-4 and TRBJ1-2; tentative D call: TRBD1 (6 bases). Germline V gene sequence: CDR1 SGHNT, CDR2 YYREEE (reference sequence). The CDR3 extends over 14 amino acids. Between the trimmed V and J ends, which lost 1 base and 4 bases, there was a span of 11 bases. CDR3 region: CASSLWGALYGYTF. The CDR3 DNA is TGTGCCAGCAGCTTGTGGGGGGCCCTCTATGGCTACACCTTC.